These T cell receptor beta chains were read from a single sample in a study of cytomegalovirus exposure and HLA in healthy donors. Using immunoSEQ multiplex PCR, the repertoire was profiled, and TCRdb retains in-frame clones only, with some absent. The data contain 150,000 or so clones, 60% to 85% of them singletons. Sample: PBMCs. The receptors shown here come from a man in his forties or fifties in good health and CMV-seropositive. Each CDR3 is given with its conserved first and last residue. D genes are given only for firm matches. Size is stated for part of the rows, as once, few or many counts, or as a class when the clone is expanded.

abundance: NA; d_gene: NA; v_gene: TRBV6-5; j_gene: TRBJ1-1; CDR3nt: TGTGCCAGCAATTTGCAGGGTGGTACTGAAGCTTTCTTT; CDR3aa: CASNLQGGTEAFF
abundance: NA; d_gene: NA; v_gene: TRBV10-3; j_gene: TRBJ2-1; CDR3nt: TGTGCCACCTCGACACAGGGCGGTGACAATGAGCAGTTCTTC; CDR3aa: CATSTQGGDNEQFF
abundance: NA; d_gene: TRBD1; v_gene: TRBV27; j_gene: TRBJ2-7; CDR3nt: TGTGCCAGCACTCCTAGGGGACAGGGAACCTACGAGCAGTACTTC; CDR3aa: CASTPRGQGTYEQYF
abundance: NA; d_gene: TRBD1; v_gene: TRBV10-3; j_gene: TRBJ1-3; CDR3nt: TGTGCCATCAGCGACCCAGGGGGCATCGGAAACACCATATATTTT; CDR3aa: CAISDPGGIGNTIYF
abundance: few; d_gene: NA; v_gene: TRBV14; j_gene: TRBJ1-6; CDR3nt: TGTGCCAGCAGCCCCAACAGATCCAATTCACCCCTCCACTTT; CDR3aa: CASSPNRSNSPLHF
abundance: NA; d_gene: NA; v_gene: TRBV7-2; j_gene: TRBJ1-3; CDR3nt: TGTGCCAGCAGCTTAGAAGGGGTACCTGGAAACACCATATATTTT; CDR3aa: CASSLEGVPGNTIYF
abundance: NA; d_gene: NA; v_gene: TRBV29-1; j_gene: TRBJ1-2; CDR3nt: TGCAGCGTTGTGCGAAGGGGGACCAACTATGGCTACACCTTC; CDR3aa: CSVVRRGTNYGYTF
abundance: NA; d_gene: TRBD1; v_gene: TRBV18; j_gene: TRBJ2-5; CDR3nt: TGTGCCAGCTCACCACCGGGACAGGCTGAGACCCAGTACTTC; CDR3aa: CASSPPGQAETQYF
abundance: NA; d_gene: TRBD2; v_gene: TRBV11-3; j_gene: TRBJ2-4; CDR3nt: TGTGCCAGCAGTAGCGGGGACCTAGCCAAAAACAGTCAGTACTTC; CDR3aa: CASSSGDLAKNSQYF
abundance: NA; d_gene: TRBD1; v_gene: TRBV18; j_gene: TRBJ2-5; CDR3nt: TGTGCCAGCTCCTCCCGACAGGGATTCCAAGAGACCCAGTACTTC; CDR3aa: CASSSRQGFQETQYF
abundance: NA; d_gene: TRBD1; v_gene: TRBV4-1; j_gene: TRBJ2-5; CDR3nt: TGCGCCAGCAGCCAAGACCGAACAGGGGGGGAGACCCAGTACTTC; CDR3aa: CASSQDRTGGETQYF
abundance: NA; d_gene: TRBD2; v_gene: TRBV5-1; j_gene: TRBJ2-7; CDR3nt: TGCGCCAGCAGCACGGGACTAGCGGGAGACGAGCAGTACTTC; CDR3aa: CASSTGLAGDEQYF
abundance: once; d_gene: TRBD2; v_gene: TRBV25-1; j_gene: TRBJ2-1; CDR3nt: TGTGCCAGCAGTCCACGGACTAGCGGCTACAATGAGCAGTTCTTC; CDR3aa: CASSPRTSGYNEQFF
abundance: few; d_gene: NA; v_gene: TRBV5-4; j_gene: TRBJ1-1; CDR3nt: TGTGCCAGCAGCGCGGCCGAGTCCGGCAACACTGAAGCTTTCTTT; CDR3aa: CASSAAESGNTEAFF